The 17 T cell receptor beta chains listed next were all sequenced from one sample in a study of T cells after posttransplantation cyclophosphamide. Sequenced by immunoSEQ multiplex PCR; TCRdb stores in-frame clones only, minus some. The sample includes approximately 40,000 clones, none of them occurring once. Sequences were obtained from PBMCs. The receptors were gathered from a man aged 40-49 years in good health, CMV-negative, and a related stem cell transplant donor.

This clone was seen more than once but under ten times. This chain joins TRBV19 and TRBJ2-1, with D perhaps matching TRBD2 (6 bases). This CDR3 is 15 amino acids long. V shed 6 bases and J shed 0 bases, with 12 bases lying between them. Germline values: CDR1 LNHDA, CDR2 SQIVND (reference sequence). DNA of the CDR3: TGTGCCAGTAGCCGGGAGCTGGCCTCCTACAATGAGCAGTTCTTC. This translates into CASSRELASYNEQFF. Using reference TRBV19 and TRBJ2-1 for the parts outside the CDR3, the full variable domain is DGGITQSPKYLFRKEGQNVTLSCEQNLNHDAMYWYRQDPGQGLRLIYYSQIVNDFQKGDIAEGYSVSREKKESFPLTVTSAQKNPTAFYLCASSRELASYNEQFFGPGTRLTVL.

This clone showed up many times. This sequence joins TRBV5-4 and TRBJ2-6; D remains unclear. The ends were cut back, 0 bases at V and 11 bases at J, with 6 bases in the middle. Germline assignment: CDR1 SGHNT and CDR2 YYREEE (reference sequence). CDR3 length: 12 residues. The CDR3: CASSLGADVLTF. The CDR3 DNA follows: TGTGCCAGCAGCTTGGGCGCGGACGTCCTGACTTTC.

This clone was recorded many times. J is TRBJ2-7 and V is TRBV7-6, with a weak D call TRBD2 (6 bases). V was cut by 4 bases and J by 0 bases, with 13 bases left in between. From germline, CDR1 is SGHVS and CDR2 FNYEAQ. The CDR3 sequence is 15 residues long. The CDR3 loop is CASSSGGGPSYEQYF. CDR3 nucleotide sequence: TGTGCCAGCAGCTCCGGTGGAGGGCCCTCCTACGAGCAGTACTTC. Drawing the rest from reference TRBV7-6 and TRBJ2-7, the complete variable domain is GAGVSQSPRYKVTKRGQDVALRCDPISGHVSLYWYRQALGQGPEFLTYFNYEAQQDKSGLPNDRFSAERPEGSISTLTIQRTEQRDSAMYRCASSSGGGPSYEQYFGPGTRLTVT.

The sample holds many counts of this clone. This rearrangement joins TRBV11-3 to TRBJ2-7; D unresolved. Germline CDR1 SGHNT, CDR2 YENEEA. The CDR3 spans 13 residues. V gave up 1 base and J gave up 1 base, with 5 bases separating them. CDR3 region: CASSLGQSYEQYF. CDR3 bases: TGTGCCAGCAGCTTAGGGCAGTCCTACGAGCAGTACTTC. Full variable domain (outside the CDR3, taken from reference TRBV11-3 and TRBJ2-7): EAGVVQSPRYKIIEKKQPVAFWCNPISGHNTLYWYLQNLGQGPELLIRYENEEAVDDSQLPKDRFSAERLKGVDSTLKIQPAELGDSAVYLCASSLGQSYEQYFGPGTRLTVT.

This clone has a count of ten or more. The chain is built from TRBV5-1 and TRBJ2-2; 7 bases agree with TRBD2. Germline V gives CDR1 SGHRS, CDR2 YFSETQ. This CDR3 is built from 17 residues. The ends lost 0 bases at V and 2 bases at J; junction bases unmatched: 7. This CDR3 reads CASSLESAGENTGELFF. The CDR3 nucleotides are TGCGCCAGCAGCTTGGAATCTGCGGGGGAAAACACCGGGGAGCTGTTTTTT.

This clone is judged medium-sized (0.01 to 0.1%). CDR3 in DNA: TGCGCCAGGGGGCGCGGGACTAGCGCCTACGAGCAGTACGTC. Translating it yields CARGRGTSAYEQYV. This rearrangement joins TRBV10-1 to TRBJ2-7, with TRBD2 matching over 10 bases. Germline loops: CDR1 WNHNN, CDR2 SYGVQD (reference sequence). V lost 9 bases, J lost 2 bases, and 7 bases stayed unmatched. The CDR3 loop spans 14 amino acids.

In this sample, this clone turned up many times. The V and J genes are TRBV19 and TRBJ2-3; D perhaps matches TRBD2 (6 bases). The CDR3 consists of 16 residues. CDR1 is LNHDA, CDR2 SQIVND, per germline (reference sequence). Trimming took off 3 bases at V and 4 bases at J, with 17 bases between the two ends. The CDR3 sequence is CASSMEGLSGADTQYF. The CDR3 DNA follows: TGTGCCAGTAGTATGGAGGGACTTTCGGGAGCAGATACGCAGTATTTT.

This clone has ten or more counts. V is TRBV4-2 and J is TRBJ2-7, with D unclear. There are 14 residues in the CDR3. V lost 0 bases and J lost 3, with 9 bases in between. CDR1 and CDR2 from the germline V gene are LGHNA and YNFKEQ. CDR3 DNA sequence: TGTGCCAGCAGCCAAGATATGAACAACTACGAGCAGTACGTC. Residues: CASSQDMNNYEQYV.

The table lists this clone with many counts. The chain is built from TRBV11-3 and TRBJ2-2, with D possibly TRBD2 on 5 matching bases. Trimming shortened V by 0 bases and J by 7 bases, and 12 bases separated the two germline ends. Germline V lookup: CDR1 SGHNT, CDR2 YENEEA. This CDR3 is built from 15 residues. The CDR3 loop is CASSLDPTGNGELFF. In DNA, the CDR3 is TGTGCCAGCAGCTTAGATCCGACGGGGAACGGGGAGCTGTTTTTT.

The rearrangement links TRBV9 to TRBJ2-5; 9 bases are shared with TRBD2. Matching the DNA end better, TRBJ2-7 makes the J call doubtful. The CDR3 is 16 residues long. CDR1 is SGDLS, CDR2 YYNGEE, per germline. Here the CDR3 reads CASSVARRGGGYEQYF. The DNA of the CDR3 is TGTGCCAGCAGCGTAGCTAGGCGGGGGGGTGGTTACGAGCAGTACTTC.

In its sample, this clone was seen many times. The CDR3 DNA reads as TGCGCCAGCAGTGAGCGACTAGCGAGGAACAATGAGCAGTTCTTC. Translated, it gives CASSERLARNNEQFF. The chain uses TRBV10-2 and TRBJ2-1; 8 bases agree with TRBD2. The CDR3 is made up of 15 amino acids. Germline V gene lookup returns CDR1 WSHSY and CDR2 SAAADI. V gave up 2 bases and J gave up 5 bases; unmatched junction bases: 5.

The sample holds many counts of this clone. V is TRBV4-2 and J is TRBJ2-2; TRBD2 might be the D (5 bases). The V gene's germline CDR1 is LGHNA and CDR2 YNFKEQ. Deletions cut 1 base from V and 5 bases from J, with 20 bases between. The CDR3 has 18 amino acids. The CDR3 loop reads CASSQAHGVSFGTGELFF. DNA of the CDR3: TGTGCCAGCAGCCAAGCCCACGGGGTTAGTTTTGGGACCGGGGAGCTGTTTTTT.

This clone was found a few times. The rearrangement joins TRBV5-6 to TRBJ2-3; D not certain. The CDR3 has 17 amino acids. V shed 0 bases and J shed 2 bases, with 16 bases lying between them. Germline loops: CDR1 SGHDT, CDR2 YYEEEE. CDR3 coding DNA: TGTGCCAGCAGCTTGGGCGAAGTACGCAGACACACAGATACGCAGTATTTT. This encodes CASSLGEVRRHTDTQYF.

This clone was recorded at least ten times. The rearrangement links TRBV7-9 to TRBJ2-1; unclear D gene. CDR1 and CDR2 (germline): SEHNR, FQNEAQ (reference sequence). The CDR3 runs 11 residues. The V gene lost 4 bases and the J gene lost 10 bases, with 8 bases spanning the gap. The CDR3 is CASSSLEEQFF. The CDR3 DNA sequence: TGTGCCAGCAGCTCCCTAGAGGAGCAGTTCTTC.

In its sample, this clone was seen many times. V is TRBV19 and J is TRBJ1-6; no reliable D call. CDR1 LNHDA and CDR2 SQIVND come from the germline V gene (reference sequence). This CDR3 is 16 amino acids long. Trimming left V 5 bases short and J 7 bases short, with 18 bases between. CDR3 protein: CASSSTHLVGNSPLHF. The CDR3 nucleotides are TGTGCCAGTAGTTCGACCCACCTGGTGGGCAATTCACCCCTCCACTTT.

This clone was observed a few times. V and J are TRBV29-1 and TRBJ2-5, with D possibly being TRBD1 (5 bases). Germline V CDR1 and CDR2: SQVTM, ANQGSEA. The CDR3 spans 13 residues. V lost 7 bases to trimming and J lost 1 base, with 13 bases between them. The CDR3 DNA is TGCAGCGGTGCAGGGTACAGCCAAGAGACCCAGTACTTC. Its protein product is CSGAGYSQETQYF.

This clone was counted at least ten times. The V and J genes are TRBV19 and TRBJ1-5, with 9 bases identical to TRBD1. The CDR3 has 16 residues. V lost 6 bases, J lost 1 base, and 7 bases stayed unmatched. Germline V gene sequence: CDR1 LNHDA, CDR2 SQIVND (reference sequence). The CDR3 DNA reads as TGTGCCAGTAGCGATACAGGGGGCAGGAGCAATCAGCCCCAGCATTTT. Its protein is CASSDTGGRSNQPQHF.